The following is a T cell receptor beta chain sequence with its context. Just one base apart from a much larger clone, this may be a read error. TRB rearrangements were amplified by multiplex PCR with BIOMED2 TRB-A/B primers. One entry per CDR3 protein results from TCRdb running MiXCR on the multiplex PCR reads. The sample lists over 15,000 distinct CDR3 sequences, approximately 37% occurring once. The record originates from a study of T and B cells in COVID-19 patients. Study summary: COVID-19 patients gave peripheral blood either during active infection or after recovery.

From blood, about 220-500 ng of genomic DNA served as TRB template. The sample was blood. This clonotype was sampled from a human donor with active COVID-19.

CDR3 DNA sequence: TGTGCCAGTAGTATCCAGGGTACCTACGAGCAGTACGTC. This codes for CASSIQGTYEQYV. This chain links TRBV19 with TRBJ2-7; TRBD1 might be the D (5 bases). V gave up 3 bases and J gave up 2 bases, with 8 bases separating them. The CDR3 is made up of 13 amino acids. CDR1 is LNHDA and CDR2 is SQIVND in the germline V gene (reference sequence).